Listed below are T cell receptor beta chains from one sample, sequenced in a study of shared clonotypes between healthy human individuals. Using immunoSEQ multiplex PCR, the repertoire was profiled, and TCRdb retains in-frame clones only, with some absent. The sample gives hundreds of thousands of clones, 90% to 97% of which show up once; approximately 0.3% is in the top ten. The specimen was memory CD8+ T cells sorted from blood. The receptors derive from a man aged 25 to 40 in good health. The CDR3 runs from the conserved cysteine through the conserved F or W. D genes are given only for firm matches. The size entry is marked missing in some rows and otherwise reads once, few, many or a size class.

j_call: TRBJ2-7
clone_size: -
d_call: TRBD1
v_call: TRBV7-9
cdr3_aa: CASSLVGQGYEQYF
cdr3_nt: TGTGCCAGCAGCTTGGTAGGACAGGGCTACGAGCAGTACTTC

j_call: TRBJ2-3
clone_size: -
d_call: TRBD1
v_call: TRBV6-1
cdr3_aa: CASGTASTDTQYF
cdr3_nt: TGTGCCAGCGGGACAGCTAGCACAGATACGCAGTATTTT

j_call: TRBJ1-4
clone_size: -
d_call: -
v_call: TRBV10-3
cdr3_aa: CAIGPGDINEKLFF
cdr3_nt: TGTGCCATCGGACCCGGGGACATCAATGAAAAACTGTTTTTT

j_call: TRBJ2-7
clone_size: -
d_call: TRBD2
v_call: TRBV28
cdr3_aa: CASSLGLTGTSGIGEQYF
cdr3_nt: TGTGCCAGCAGTTTAGGCCTTACCGGGACTAGCGGGATTGGCGAGCAGTACTTC

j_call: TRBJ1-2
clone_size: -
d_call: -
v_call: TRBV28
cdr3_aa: CASSEDKHGYTF
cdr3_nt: TGTGCCAGCAGCGAGGACAAGCATGGCTACACCTTC

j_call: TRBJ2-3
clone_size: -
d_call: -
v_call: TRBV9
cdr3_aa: CASSVLPDTQYF
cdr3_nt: TGTGCCAGCAGCGTCCTCCCAGATACGCAGTATTTT

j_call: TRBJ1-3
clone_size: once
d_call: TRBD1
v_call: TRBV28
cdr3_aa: CASSLGTGLRNTIYF
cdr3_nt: TGTGCCAGCAGTTTGGGGACAGGGTTAAGAAACACCATATATTTT

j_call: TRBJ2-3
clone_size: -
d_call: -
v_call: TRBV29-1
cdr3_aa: CSVGTGADTQYF
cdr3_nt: TGCAGCGTTGGTACCGGTGCAGATACGCAGTATTTT

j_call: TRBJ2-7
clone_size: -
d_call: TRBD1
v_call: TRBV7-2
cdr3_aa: CASSPERGRGTSYEQYF
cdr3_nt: TGTGCCAGCAGCCCAGAGAGGGGGCGAGGAACCTCCTACGAGCAGTACTTC

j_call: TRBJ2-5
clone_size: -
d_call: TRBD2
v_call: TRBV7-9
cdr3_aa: CASYNDRLAGYQETQYF
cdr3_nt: TGTGCCAGTTACAACGACCGACTAGCGGGGTACCAAGAGACCCAGTACTTC

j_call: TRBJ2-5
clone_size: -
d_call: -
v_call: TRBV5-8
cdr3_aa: CASSATLQETQYF
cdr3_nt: TGTGCCAGCAGCGCCACTTTACAAGAGACCCAGTACTTC

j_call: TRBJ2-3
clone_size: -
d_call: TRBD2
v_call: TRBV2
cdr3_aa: CASRRAGGPDTQYF
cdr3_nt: TGTGCCAGCAGAAGAGCGGGAGGCCCAGATACGCAGTATTTT

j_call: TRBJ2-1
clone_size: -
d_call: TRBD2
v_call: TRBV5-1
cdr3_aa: CASSLNPGIAGHNEQFF
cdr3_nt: TGCGCCAGCAGCTTGAACCCCGGCATAGCGGGGCACAATGAGCAGTTCTTC

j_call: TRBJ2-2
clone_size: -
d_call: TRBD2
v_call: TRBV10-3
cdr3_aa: CAITKRGGRAFAGELFF
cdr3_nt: TGTGCCATCACAAAACGGGGCGGGAGGGCCTTCGCCGGGGAGCTGTTTTTT

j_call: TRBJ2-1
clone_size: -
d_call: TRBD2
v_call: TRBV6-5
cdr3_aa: CASSFRSGRPNNEQFF
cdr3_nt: TGTGCCAGCAGTTTCCGGAGCGGGAGACCTAACAATGAGCAGTTCTTC

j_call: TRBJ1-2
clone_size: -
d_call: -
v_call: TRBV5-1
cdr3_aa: CASSLGVPGNYGYTF
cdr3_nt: TGCGCCAGCAGCTTGGGAGTTCCAGGGAACTATGGCTACACCTTC